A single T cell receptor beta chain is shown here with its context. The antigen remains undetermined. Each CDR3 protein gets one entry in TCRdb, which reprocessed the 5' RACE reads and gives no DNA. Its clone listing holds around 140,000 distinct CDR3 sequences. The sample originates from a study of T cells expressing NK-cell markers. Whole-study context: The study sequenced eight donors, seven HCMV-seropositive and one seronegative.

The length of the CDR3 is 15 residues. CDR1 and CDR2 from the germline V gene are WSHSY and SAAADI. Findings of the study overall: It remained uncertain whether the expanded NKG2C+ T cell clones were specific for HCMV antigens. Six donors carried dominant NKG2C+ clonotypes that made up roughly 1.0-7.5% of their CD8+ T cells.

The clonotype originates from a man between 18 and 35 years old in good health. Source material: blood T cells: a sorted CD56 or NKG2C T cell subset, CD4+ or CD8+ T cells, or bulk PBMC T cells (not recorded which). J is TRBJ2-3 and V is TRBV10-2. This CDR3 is CASSEVEVSTDTQYF.